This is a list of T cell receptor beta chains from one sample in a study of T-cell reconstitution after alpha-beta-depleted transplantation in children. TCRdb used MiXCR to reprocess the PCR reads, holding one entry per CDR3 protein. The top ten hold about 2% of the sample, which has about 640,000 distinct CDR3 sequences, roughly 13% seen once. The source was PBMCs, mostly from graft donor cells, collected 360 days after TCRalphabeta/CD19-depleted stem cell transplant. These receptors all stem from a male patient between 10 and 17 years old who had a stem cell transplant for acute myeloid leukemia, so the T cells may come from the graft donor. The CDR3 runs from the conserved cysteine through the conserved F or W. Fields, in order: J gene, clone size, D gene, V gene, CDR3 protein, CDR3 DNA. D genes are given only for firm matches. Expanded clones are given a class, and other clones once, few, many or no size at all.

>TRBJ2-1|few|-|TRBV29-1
CSVIGERSYNEQFF
TGCAGCGTTATAGGTGAGCGGTCCTACAATGAGCAGTTCTTC
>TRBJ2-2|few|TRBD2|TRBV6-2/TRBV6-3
CASSYWRAGDSGELFF
TGTGCCAGCAGTTATTGGCGAGCGGGAGATTCCGGGGAGCTGTTTTTT
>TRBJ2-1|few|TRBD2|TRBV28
CASRLSGSSSYNEQFF
TGTGCCAGCAGGCTTAGCGGGTCAAGCTCCTACAATGAGCAGTTCTTC
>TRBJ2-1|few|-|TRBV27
CASTATTSYNEQFF
TGTGCCAGCACCGCGACTACCTCCTACAATGAGCAGTTCTTC
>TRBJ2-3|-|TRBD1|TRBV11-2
CASSFTGTGKADTQYF
TGTGCCAGCAGCTTCACCGGGACAGGGAAAGCAGATACGCAGTATTTT
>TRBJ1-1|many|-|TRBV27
CASRNLGQNTEAFF
TGTGCCAGCAGGAACCTAGGACAGAACACTGAAGCTTTCTTT
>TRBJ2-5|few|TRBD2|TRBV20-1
CSAAPSGRSLETQYF
TGCAGTGCTGCCCCTAGCGGGAGGAGCTTAGAGACCCAGTACTTC
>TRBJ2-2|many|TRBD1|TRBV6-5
CASSYLTGSGTGELFF
TGTGCCAGCAGTTATTTGACAGGGTCGGGCACCGGGGAGCTGTTTTTT
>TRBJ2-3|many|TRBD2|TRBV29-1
CSARPGLAGGRFTDTQYF
TGCAGCGCTAGGCCGGGACTAGCGGGAGGTCGATTCACAGATACGCAGTATTTT
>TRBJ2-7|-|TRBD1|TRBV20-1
CSAHRDRVTYEQYF
TGCAGTGCACACCGGGACAGGGTAACCTACGAGCAGTACTTC
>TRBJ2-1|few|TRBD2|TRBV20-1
CSAPLAGAGNEQFF
TGCAGTGCCCCTCTAGCGGGAGCGGGTAATGAGCAGTTCTTC
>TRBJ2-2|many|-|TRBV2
CASSGGRPRVGELFF
TGTGCCAGCAGTGGGGGTCGCCCTAGGGTCGGGGAGCTGTTTTTT
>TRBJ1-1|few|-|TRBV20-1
CSAREGPIEAFF
TGCAGTGCTAGAGAAGGACCCATTGAAGCTTTCTTT
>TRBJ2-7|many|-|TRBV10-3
CAIRALLPPYEQYF
TGTGCCATCAGGGCCCTATTACCACCCTACGAGCAGTACTTC
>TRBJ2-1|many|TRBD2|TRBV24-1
CATSDLYSGSSYNEQFF
TGTGCCACCAGTGATTTGTATAGCGGGAGCTCCTACAATGAGCAGTTCTTC
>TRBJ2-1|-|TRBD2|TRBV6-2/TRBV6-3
CASSQRTSGVYNEQFF
TGTGCCAGCAGCCAACGGACTAGCGGGGTCTACAATGAGCAGTTCTTC
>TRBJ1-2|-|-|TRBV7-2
CASSFGERQGPYGYTF
TGTGCCAGCAGCTTTGGCGAGCGGCAGGGGCCCTATGGCTACACCTTC
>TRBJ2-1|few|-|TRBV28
CASSPAFEQFF
TGTGCCAGCAGTCCAGCCTTTGAGCAGTTCTTC
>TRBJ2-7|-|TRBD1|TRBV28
CASSLHRGQGTNEQYF
TGTGCCAGCAGTTTACATAGGGGACAGGGGACCAACGAGCAGTACTTC
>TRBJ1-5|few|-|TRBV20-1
CSAHWGDFVQPQHF
TGCAGTGCTCACTGGGGGGATTTCGTTCAGCCCCAGCATTTT
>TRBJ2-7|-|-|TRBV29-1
CSVRTGGLAGAYEQYF
TGCAGCGTTAGGACAGGGGGACTAGCAGGGGCTTACGAGCAGTACTTC
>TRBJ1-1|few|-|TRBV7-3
CASSPGGVSEAFF
TGTGCCAGCAGCCCGGGGGGGGTCTCTGAAGCTTTCTTT
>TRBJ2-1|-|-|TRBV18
CASSPAVAVHNEQFF
TGTGCCAGCTCACCAGCGGTAGCAGTCCACAATGAGCAGTTCTTC
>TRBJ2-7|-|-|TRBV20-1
CSATGHPWVDEQYF
TGCAGTGCTACCGGACACCCGTGGGTAGACGAGCAGTACTTC
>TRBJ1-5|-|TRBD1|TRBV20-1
CSAMGQDNQPQHF
TGCAGTGCTATGGGACAGGACAATCAGCCCCAGCATTTT
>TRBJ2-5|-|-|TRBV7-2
CASRITQGGETQYF
TGTGCCAGCAGAATTACACAGGGAGGGGAGACCCAGTACTTC
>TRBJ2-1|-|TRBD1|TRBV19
CASSHAGGPSSYNEQFF
TGTGCCAGTAGTCACGCAGGGGGCCCCAGCTCCTACAATGAGCAGTTCTTC
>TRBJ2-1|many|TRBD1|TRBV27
CASKFWRYGDSDDEQFF
TGTGCCAGCAAGTTTTGGAGGTATGGGGACAGCGACGATGAGCAGTTCTTC
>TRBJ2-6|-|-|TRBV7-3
CASSIPFGGANVLTF
TGTGCCAGCAGCATCCCTTTCGGAGGGGCCAACGTCCTGACTTTC
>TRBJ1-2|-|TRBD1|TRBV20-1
CSARDPRDRGKGYTF
TGCAGTGCTAGGGACCCCCGGGACAGGGGGAAAGGCTACACCTTC
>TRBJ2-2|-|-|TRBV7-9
CASSLSLTGNTGELFF
TGTGCCAGCAGCTTAAGCTTAACAGGGAACACCGGGGAGCTGTTTTTT
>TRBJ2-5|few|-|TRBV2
CASSVREGAETQYF
TGTGCCAGCAGTGTCCGGGAGGGGGCGGAGACCCAGTACTTC
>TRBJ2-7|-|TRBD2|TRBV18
CASSQAGGPSNEQYF
TGTGCCAGCTCACAAGCGGGAGGGCCCTCCAACGAGCAGTACTTC
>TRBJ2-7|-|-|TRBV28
CASSNLAGARYEQYF
TGTGCCAGCAGTAACCTTGCCGGAGCTCGGTACGAGCAGTACTTC
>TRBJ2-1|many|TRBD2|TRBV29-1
CSVDRLAGGSEQFF
TGCAGCGTTGACCGACTAGCGGGAGGTTCGGAGCAGTTCTTC
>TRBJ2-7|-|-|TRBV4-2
CASSHTVEYEQYF
TGTGCCAGCAGCCATACCGTCGAATACGAGCAGTACTTC
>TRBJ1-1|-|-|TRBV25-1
CASSNLFRWEADTEAFF
TGTGCCAGCAGCAACCTATTTAGGTGGGAAGCGGACACTGAAGCTTTCTTT
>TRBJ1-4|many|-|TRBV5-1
CASSLAVTNEKLFF
TGCGCCAGCAGCTTGGCGGTGACTAATGAAAAACTGTTTTTT
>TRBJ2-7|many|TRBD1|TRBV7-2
CASSLEGTGGNYEQYF
TGTGCCAGCAGCTTAGAGGGGACAGGGGGTAACTACGAGCAGTACTTC
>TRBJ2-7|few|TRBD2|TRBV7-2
CASSSGTSGRIYEQYF
TGTGCCAGCAGCTCCGGGACTAGCGGGAGGATCTACGAGCAGTACTTC
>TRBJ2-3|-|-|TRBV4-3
CASSQDSTWGTDTQYF
TGCGCCAGCAGCCAAGATTCGACGTGGGGCACAGATACGCAGTATTTT
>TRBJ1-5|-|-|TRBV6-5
CASTNPGQPQHF
TGTGCCAGCACCAATCCAGGTCAGCCCCAGCATTTT
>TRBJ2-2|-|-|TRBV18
CASSPLQANTGELFF
TGTGCCAGCTCACCACTACAGGCGAACACCGGGGAGCTGTTTTTT
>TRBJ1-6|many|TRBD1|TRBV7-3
CASSLKGDRANSPLHF
TGTGCCAGCAGCTTAAAAGGGGACAGGGCAAATTCACCCCTCCACTTT
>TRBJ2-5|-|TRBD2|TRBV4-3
CASSLIAGAGQETQYF
TGCGCCAGCAGCCTAATAGCGGGAGCTGGGCAAGAGACCCAGTACTTC
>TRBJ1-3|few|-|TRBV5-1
CASSLFRGQSSSGNTIYF
TGCGCCAGCAGCCTGTTCCGCGGACAGTCAAGCTCTGGAAACACCATATATTTT
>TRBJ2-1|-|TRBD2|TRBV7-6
CASSLDIQGLAVYNEQFF
TGTGCCAGCAGCTTAGATATTCAGGGACTAGCGGTATACAATGAGCAGTTCTTC
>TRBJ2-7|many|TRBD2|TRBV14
CASSQGVSGIYEQYF
TGTGCCAGCAGCCAAGGGGTTAGCGGGATCTACGAGCAGTACTTC
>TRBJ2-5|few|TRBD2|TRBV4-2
CASSQPRLAGGPVETQYF
TGTGCCAGCAGCCAACCTAGGCTAGCGGGAGGGCCCGTGGAGACCCAGTACTTC
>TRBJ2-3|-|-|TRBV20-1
CSARFGGSTDTQYF
TGCAGTGCTAGATTCGGCGGTAGCACAGATACGCAGTATTTT
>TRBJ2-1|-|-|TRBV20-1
CSARAGISYNEQFF
TGCAGTGCTAGAGCAGGGATATCCTACAATGAGCAGTTCTTC
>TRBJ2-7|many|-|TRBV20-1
CSARVVYEQYF
TGCAGTGCTAGAGTGGTCTACGAGCAGTACTTC
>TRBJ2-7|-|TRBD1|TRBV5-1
CASSLDTGGEYEQYF
TGCGCCAGCAGCTTGGATACAGGGGGAGAGTACGAGCAGTACTTC
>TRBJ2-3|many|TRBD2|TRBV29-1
CSVTGGGPADTQYF
TGCAGCGTTACCGGGGGAGGGCCGGCAGATACGCAGTATTTT